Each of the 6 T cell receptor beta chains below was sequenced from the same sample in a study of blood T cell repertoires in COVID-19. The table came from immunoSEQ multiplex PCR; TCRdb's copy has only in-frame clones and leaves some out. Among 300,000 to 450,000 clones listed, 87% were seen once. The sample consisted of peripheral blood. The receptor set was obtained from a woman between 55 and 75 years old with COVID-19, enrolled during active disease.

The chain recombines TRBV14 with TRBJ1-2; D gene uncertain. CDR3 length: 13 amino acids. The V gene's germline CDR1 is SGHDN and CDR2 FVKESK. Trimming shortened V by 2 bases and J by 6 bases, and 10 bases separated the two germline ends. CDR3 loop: CASSQRHADGYTF. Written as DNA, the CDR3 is TGTGCCAGCAGCCAAAGACACGCCGATGGCTACACCTTC.

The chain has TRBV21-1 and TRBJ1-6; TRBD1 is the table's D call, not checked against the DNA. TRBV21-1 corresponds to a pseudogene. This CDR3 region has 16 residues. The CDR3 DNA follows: TGTGCCAGCAGCATCGGGACAGGGCGAGGAAAATCACCCCTCCACTTT. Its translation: CASSIGTGRGKSPLHF.

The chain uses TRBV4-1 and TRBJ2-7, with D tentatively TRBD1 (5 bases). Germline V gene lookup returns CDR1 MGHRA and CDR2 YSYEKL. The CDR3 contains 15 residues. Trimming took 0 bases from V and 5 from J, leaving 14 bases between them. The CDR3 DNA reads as TGCGCCAGCAGCCAAGATGGAGCGACAGTTGACGAGCAGTACTTC. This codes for CASSQDGATVDEQYF.

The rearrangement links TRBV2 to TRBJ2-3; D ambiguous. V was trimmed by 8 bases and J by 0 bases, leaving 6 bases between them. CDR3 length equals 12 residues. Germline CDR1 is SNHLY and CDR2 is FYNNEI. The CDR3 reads CASHISTDTQYF. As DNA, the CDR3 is TGTGCCAGCCACATCAGCACAGATACGCAGTATTTT.

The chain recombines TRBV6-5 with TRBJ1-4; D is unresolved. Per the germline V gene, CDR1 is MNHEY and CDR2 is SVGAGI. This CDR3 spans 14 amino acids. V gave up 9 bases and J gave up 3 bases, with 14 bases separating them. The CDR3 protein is CASRSGVSNEKLFF. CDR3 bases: TGTGCCAGTCGGTCGGGAGTTTCTAATGAAAAACTGTTTTTT.

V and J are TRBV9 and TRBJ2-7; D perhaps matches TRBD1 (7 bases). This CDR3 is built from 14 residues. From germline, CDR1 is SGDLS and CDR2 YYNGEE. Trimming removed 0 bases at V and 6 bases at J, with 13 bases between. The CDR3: CASSVAPGGGEQYF. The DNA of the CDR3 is TGTGCCAGCAGCGTAGCTCCAGGGGGAGGCGAGCAGTACTTC.